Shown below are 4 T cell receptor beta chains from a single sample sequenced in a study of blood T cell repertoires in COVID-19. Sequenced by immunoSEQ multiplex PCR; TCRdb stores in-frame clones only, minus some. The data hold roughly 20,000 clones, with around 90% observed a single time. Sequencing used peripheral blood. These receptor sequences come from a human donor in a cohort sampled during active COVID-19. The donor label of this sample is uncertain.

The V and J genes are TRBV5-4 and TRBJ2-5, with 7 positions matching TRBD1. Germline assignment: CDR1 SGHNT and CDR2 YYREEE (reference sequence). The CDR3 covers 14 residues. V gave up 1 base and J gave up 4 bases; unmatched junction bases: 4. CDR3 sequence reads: CASSLKGAGETQYF. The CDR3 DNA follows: TGTGCCAGCAGCTTGAAGGGGGCTGGAGAGACCCAGTACTTC.

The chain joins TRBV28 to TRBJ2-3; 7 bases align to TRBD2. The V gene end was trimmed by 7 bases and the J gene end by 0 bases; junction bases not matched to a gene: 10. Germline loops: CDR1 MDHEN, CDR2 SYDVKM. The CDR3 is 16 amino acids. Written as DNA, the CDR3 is TGTGCCAGCACCTCGGCGGGGAGGGCTAGCACAGATACGCAGTATTTT. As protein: CASTSAGRASTDTQYF.

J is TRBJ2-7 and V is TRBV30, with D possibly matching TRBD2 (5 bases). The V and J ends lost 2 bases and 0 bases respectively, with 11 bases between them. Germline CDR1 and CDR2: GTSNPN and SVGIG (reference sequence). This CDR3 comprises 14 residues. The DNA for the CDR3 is TGTGCCTGGAGTCCGGGGAAAATCTCCTACGAGCAGTACTTC. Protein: CAWSPGKISYEQYF.

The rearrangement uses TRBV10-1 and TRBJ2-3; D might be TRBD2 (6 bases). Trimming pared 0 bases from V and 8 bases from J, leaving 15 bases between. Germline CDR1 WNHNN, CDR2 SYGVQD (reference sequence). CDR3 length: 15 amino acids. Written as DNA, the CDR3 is TGCGCCAGCAGTGAGTCTTCGGGGGTGGGCAGTACGCAGTATTTT. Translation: CASSESSGVGSTQYF.